The rows below give T cell receptor beta chains drawn from one sample of a study of blood T cell repertoires in COVID-19. TCRdb's copy holds only in-frame clones and misses some; the assay was immunoSEQ multiplex PCR. The sample lists 200,000 to 250,000 clones, about 87% occurring once. The sequencing sample was made of peripheral blood. The receptor set was obtained from a man aged 60 to 75 with acute or convalescent COVID-19. Each CDR3 is given with its conserved first and last residue. The D gene is left open where the match is weak. Size values are once, few and many counts, or a class for expanded clones, and some rows have none.

CASSSGTSTDTQYF	TGTGCCAGCAGCTCAGGGACTAGCACAGATACGCAGTATTTT	TRBV7-8	TRBJ2-3	.	.
CAWKRRSSRQGAIIPLEDTDTQYF	TGTGCCTGGAAACGGCGTTCTAGTAGGCAGGGGGCGATTATACCCCTCGAAGACACAGATACGCAGTATTTT	TRBV30	TRBJ2-3	once	TRBD1
CASSQLGRGSGNTIYF	TGCGCCAGCAGCCAATTGGGCAGGGGTTCAGGAAACACCATATATTTT	TRBV4-1	TRBJ1-3	.	.
CASSSPGRGGTEAFF	TGTGCCAGCAGTTCCCCGGGGAGGGGAGGGACTGAAGCTTTCTTT	TRBV28	TRBJ1-1	.	.
CASSFRDPGQPISGANVLTF	TGTGCCAGCAGTTTTCGCGACCCGGGACAGCCAATCTCTGGGGCCAACGTCCTGACTTTC	TRBV27	TRBJ2-6	once	TRBD1
CASSLKIDTEAFF	TGTGCCAGCAGTTTAAAAATCGACACTGAAGCTTTCTTT	TRBV12-3/TRBV12-4	TRBJ1-1	.	.
CASSPNGQGARNEKLFF	TGCGCCAGCAGCCCAAACGGACAGGGGGCCCGTAATGAAAAACTGTTTTTT	TRBV5-1	TRBJ1-4	.	TRBD1
CASSQALGSRDEQYF	TGCGCCAGCAGCCAAGCATTGGGGAGTCGCGACGAGCAGTACTTC	TRBV4-1	TRBJ2-7	.	.
CASSLQGNTIYF	TGTGCCAGCAGCTTGCAGGGAAACACCATATATTTT	TRBV5-5	TRBJ1-3	.	.
CASSLGAGINNQPQHF	TGTGCCAGCAGCTTAGGGGCAGGGATTAACAATCAGCCCCAGCATTTT	TRBV7-9	TRBJ1-5	.	.
CASSIGSGEVEQFF	TGTGCCAGTAGTATAGGTAGCGGGGAGGTTGAGCAGTTCTTC	TRBV19	TRBJ2-1	.	TRBD2
CATSVRGQGGHEQYF	TGTGCCACCAGCGTGCGGGGACAGGGAGGCCACGAGCAGTACTTC	TRBV15	TRBJ2-7	.	TRBD1
CASAEGGTRHSPLHF	TGTGCCAGCGCCGAGGGGGGGACACGCCATTCACCCCTCCACTTT	TRBV2	TRBJ1-6	.	.
CASSLGAGAARIGELFF	TGCGCCAGCAGCTTGGGAGCGGGGGCCGCCAGGATCGGGGAGCTGTTTTTT	TRBV5-1	TRBJ2-2	few	TRBD2
CASSLGLGTGQREQYF	TGTGCCAGCAGCTTAGGCCTGGGTACAGGACAGCGGGAGCAGTACTTC	TRBV7-6	TRBJ2-7	.	.
CASSESRLVPGELFF	TGTGCCAGCAGTGAGTCTAGATTAGTCCCCGGGGAGCTGTTTTTT	TRBV25-1	TRBJ2-2	.	.
CASSRQGYEQYF	TGTGCCAGCAGTAGACAGGGATACGAGCAGTACTTC	TRBV6-5	TRBJ2-7	.	TRBD1
CASSQDTGGSYSNQPQHF	TGCGCCAGCAGCCAAGATACGGGGGGAAGTTATAGCAATCAGCCCCAGCATTTT	TRBV4-1	TRBJ1-5	.	.
CASSQDRDRAPYEQYF	TGCGCCAGCAGCCAAGATAGGGACAGGGCACCCTACGAGCAGTACTTC	TRBV4-1	TRBJ2-7	few	TRBD1
CASSIDLAAPNTEAFF	TGTGCCAGTAGTATAGATTTAGCCGCCCCGAACACTGAAGCTTTCTTT	TRBV19	TRBJ1-1	.	.
CASSSRTGSVFEQFF	TGTGCCAGCAGCTCCCGGACAGGGTCAGTCTTTGAGCAGTTCTTC	TRBV5-8	TRBJ2-1	.	TRBD1
CASSLAVAANEKLFF	TGCGCCAGCAGCTTGGCAGTTGCAGCTAATGAAAAACTGTTTTTT	TRBV5-1	TRBJ1-4	once	.
CSAVDRIEAFF	TGCAGTGCTGTCGACAGAATCGAAGCTTTCTTT	TRBV20-1	TRBJ1-1	.	.
CASSTTRSSYNSPLHF	TGTGCCAGCAGTACGACCCGGAGCTCCTATAATTCACCCCTCCACTTT	TRBV28	TRBJ1-6	.	.
CATAALSGGGNTGELFF	TGCGCCACCGCAGCTCTTAGCGGGGGGGGGAACACCGGGGAGCTGTTTTTT	TRBV4-1	TRBJ2-2	once	TRBD2
CASTPRGVTSTNEKLFF	TGTGCCAGTACACCCCGGGGGGTTACCTCAACTAATGAAAAACTGTTTTTT	TRBV19	TRBJ1-4	.	.
CATSPVFSGNTIYF	TGTGCCACCAGCCCCGTCTTCTCTGGAAACACCATATATTTT	TRBV15	TRBJ1-3	.	.
CASSSQRGRQYF	TGTGCCAGCAGCTCACAGCGGGGAAGGCAGTATTTT	TRBV5-4	TRBJ2-3	.	TRBD2
CASSQGGQGYTGELFF	TGTGCCAGCAGCCAAGGCGGACAGGGTTATACCGGGGAGCTGTTTTTT	TRBV4-2	TRBJ2-2	few	TRBD1
CASSLSQGSAEQYF	TGTGCCAGCAGTTTATCTCAGGGCTCCGCCGAGCAGTACTTC	TRBV28	TRBJ2-7	.	.
CATSTGVDNSPLHF	TGTGCCACCAGTACAGGGGTGGATAATTCACCCCTCCACTTT	TRBV15	TRBJ1-6	.	TRBD1
CASSFRVSAEAFF	TGTGCCAGCAGCTTCAGGGTTTCCGCTGAAGCTTTCTTT	TRBV14	TRBJ1-1	.	.
CASSPHQGRDTEAFF	TGTGCCAGCAGCCCCCATCAGGGTAGAGACACTGAAGCTTTCTTT	TRBV7-9	TRBJ1-1	.	.
CASSGGDSLNTEAFF	TGTGCCAGCAGCGGCGGGGACAGCTTGAACACTGAAGCTTTCTTT	TRBV5-4	TRBJ1-1	.	TRBD1
CASSARTNTDTQYF	TGTGCCAGTAGTGCCCGGACTAACACAGATACGCAGTATTTT	TRBV19	TRBJ2-3	.	.
CASSSQQGLTGELFF	TGTGCCAGCAGCTCCCAGCAGGGCCTGACCGGGGAGCTGTTTTTT	TRBV7-3	TRBJ2-2	.	.
CASSRLAGPYQETQYF	TGTGCCAGCAGCAGACTAGCGGGGCCGTACCAAGAGACCCAGTACTTC	TRBV6-2/TRBV6-3	TRBJ2-5	.	TRBD2